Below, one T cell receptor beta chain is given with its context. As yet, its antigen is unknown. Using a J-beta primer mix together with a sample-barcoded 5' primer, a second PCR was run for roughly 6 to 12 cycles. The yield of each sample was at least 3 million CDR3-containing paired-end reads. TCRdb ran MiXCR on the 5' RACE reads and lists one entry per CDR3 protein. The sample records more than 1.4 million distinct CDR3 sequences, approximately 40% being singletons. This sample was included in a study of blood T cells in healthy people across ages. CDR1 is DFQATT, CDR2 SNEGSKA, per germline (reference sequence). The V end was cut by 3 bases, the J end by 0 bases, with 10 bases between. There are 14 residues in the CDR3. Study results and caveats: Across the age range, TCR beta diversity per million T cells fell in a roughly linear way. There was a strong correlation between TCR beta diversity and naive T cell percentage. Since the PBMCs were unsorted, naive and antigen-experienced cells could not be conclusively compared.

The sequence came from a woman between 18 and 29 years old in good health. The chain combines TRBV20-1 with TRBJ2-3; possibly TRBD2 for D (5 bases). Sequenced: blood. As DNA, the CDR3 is TGCAGTGCTAGGCATGCGGGTAGCACAGATACGCAGTATTTT. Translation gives CSARHAGSTDTQYF.